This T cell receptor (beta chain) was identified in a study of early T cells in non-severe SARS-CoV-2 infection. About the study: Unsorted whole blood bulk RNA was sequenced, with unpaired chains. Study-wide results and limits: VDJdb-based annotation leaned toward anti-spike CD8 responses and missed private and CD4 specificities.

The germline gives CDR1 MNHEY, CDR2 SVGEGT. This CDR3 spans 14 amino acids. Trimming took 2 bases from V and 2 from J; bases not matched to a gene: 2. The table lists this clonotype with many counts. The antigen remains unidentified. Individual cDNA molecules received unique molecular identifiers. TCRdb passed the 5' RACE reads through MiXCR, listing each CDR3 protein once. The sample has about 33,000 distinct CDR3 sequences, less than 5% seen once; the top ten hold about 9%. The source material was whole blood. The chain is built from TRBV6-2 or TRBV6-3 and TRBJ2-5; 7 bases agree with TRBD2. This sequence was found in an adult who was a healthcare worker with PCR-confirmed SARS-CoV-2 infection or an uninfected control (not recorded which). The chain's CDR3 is CASSYGAGQETQYF. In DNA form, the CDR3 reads TGTGCCAGCAGTTACGGAGCGGGGCAAGAGACCCAGTACTTC.